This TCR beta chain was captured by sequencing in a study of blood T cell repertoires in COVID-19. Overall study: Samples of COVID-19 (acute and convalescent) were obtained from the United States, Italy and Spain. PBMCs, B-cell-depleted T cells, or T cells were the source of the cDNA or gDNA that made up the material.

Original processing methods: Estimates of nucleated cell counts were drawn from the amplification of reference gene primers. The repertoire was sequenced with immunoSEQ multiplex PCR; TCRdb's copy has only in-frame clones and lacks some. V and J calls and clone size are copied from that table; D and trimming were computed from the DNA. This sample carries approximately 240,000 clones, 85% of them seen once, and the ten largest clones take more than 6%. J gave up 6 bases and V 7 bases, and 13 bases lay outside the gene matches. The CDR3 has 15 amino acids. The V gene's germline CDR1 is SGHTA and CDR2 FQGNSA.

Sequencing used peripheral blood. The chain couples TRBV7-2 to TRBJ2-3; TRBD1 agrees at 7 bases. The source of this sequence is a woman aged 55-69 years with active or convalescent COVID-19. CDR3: CASKKGSQGVDTQYF. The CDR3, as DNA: TGTGCCAGCAAAAAAGGGTCCCAGGGGGTGGATACGCAGTATTTT.